This T cell receptor (beta chain) appears in the sequencing data of a study of blood T cell repertoires in COVID-19. Trimming took off 4 bases at V and 1 base at J, with 7 bases between the two ends. CDR1 and CDR2 from the germline V gene are LGHDT and YNNKEL (reference sequence). CDR3 length: 13 residues. Authors' processing steps: Estimation of nucleated cell counts was performed using reference gene primer amplification. Generated by immunoSEQ multiplex PCR, the TCRdb table keeps only in-frame clones and is missing some. V, J and clone size are those of that table, while D and trimming were read from the DNA. Of roughly 300,000 clones listed, 85% are singletons. This clone was picked up many times.

V and J are TRBV3-1 (or the pseudogene TRBV3-2) and TRBJ1-1; D is unresolved. The TCR originated in a human donor in a cohort sampled during active COVID-19. Source material: peripheral blood. CDR3: CASSRVGNTEAFF. The DNA for the CDR3 is TGTGCCAGCAGCCGAGTCGGGAACACTGAAGCTTTCTTT.